The 3 T cell receptor beta chains listed next were all sequenced from one sample in a study of cytomegalovirus exposure and HLA in healthy donors. Amplification used 60 Vbeta primers and 13 Jbeta primers. Using immunoSEQ multiplex PCR, the repertoire was profiled, and TCRdb retains in-frame clones only, with some absent. The data contain 55,000 to 80,000 clones, approximately 78% of them singletons. Sequenced material: PBMCs. The receptors here all came from a woman aged 25 to 39 in good health and CMV-seronegative.

V and J are TRBV7-2 and TRBJ2-5, with 7 bases lining up with TRBD2. Trimming removed 9 bases from V and 7 bases from J; junction bases left unmatched: 14. Per germline, CDR1 SGHTA and CDR2 FQGNSA. The CDR3 spans 14 residues. CDR3 in amino acids: CARRERGEEATQYF. Here the CDR3 DNA reads TGTGCCAGGCGGGAACGGGGGGAGGAGGCGACCCAGTACTTC.

CDR3 DNA: TGTGCCAGCAGTTCCGGGACAGGGGACAATCAGCCCCAGCATTTT. The encoded protein is CASSSGTGDNQPQHF. The chain combines TRBV28 with TRBJ1-5; 10 nucleotides line up with TRBD1. The CDR3 totals 15 residues. Per the germline V gene, CDR1 is MDHEN and CDR2 is SYDVKM. J gave up 3 bases and V 4 bases, and 3 bases lay outside the gene matches.

The chain couples TRBV19 to TRBJ2-1, with 7 bases lining up with TRBD2. V shed 7 bases and J 7 bases; nucleotides not matched to a gene: 7. The V gene's germline CDR1 is LNHDA and CDR2 SQIVND (reference sequence). This CDR3 spans 13 amino acids. In nucleotides, the CDR3 is TGTGCCAGTATCGACGGGGGAGGGAATGAGCAGTTCTTC. Protein sequence: CASIDGGGNEQFF.